A selection of T cell receptor beta chains follows, all from one sample in a study of Ad26.COV2.S vaccination and SARS-CoV-2 variants. Assay: immunoSEQ multiplex PCR; the TCRdb copy retains only in-frame clones and omits some. In the table there are about 680,000 clones, more than 70% of which are singletons. The source material was peripheral blood, sampled in a trial of Ad26.COV2.S vaccine versus placebo. These receptors originate from a person aged 18-65 years who received the Ad26.COV2.S COVID-19 vaccine or a placebo. Both conserved end residues are part of each CDR3. The D gene is left open where the match is weak. A clone size is listed for some rows: how often the clone was seen (once, few, many), or a class if it is expanded.

TRBV19	15	TRBJ1-5	once	NA	TGTGCCAGTAGTATAGGCGGCTCTAACAATCAGCCCCAGCATTTT	CASSIGGSNNQPQHF
TRBV6-1	16	TRBJ2-3	NA	TRBD2	TGTGCCAGCAGTGAACGGAGCGGGAGGTTTAAAGATACGCAGTATTTT	CASSERSGRFKDTQYF
TRBV4-1	17	TRBJ2-1	NA	TRBD1	TGCGCCAGCAGCCAAGAGTTCAGGACAGGGGTGCCAGTTGAGCAGTTCTTC	CASSQEFRTGVPVEQFF
TRBV7-8	14	TRBJ2-7	NA	NA	TGTGCCAGCAGCCGAGACAGTTTCACCTACGAGCAGTACTTC	CASSRDSFTYEQYF
TRBV7-9	13	TRBJ1-1	NA	TRBD1	TGTGCCAGCAGCTTACCGACAGGGGTAGGGACTTTCTTT	CASSLPTGVGTFF
TRBV28	17	TRBJ2-3	NA	TRBD2	TGTGCCAGCACCCTCCGAGGGGCGCGGGGGAGCACAGATACGCAGTATTTT	CASTLRGARGSTDTQYF
TRBV30	14	TRBJ1-1	NA	NA	TGTGCCTGGAGTCTAGCGGAGCGGAGGGCTGAAGCTTTCTTT	CAWSLAERRAEAFF
TRBV7-2	15	TRBJ2-7	NA	NA	TGTGCCAGCAGCCCGGCTGGGGCCACCATCTACGAGCAGTACTTC	CASSPAGATIYEQYF
TRBV19	16	TRBJ2-7	NA	NA	TGTGCCAGTAGTCTCCTGGGGAGTCCTGTCCCGGGGGAGCAGTACTTC	CASSLLGSPVPGEQYF
TRBV18	15	TRBJ1-5	NA	TRBD1	TGTGCCAGCTCGCCTGGGACAGGGCGGAGTCAGCCCCAGCATTTT	CASSPGTGRSQPQHF
TRBV19	12	TRBJ2-7	NA	NA	TGTGCCAGTAGTATGAGCGACAGAGAGCAGTACTTC	CASSMSDREQYF
TRBV7-9	14	TRBJ1-1	NA	NA	TGTGCCAGCAGCCCGGGACGACTGAACACTGAAGCTTTCTTT	CASSPGRLNTEAFF
TRBV9	15	TRBJ1-1	NA	NA	TGTGCCAGCAGCGTAGGGAGGGGCCTCAACACTGAAGCTTTCTTT	CASSVGRGLNTEAFF
TRBV7-2	13	TRBJ2-3	NA	NA	TGTGCCAGCAGCACCCAAGAGGCGGCTACGCAGTATTTT	CASSTQEAATQYF
TRBV19	16	TRBJ1-5	NA	NA	TGTGCCAGTAGTATAGATCGGGGGAAGCCAAATCAGCCCCAGCATTTT	CASSIDRGKPNQPQHF
TRBV30	13	TRBJ1-1	NA	TRBD1	TGTGCCTGGAGAGGACAGGGAACCGCTGAAGCTTTCTTT	CAWRGQGTAEAFF
TRBV4-2	14	TRBJ1-4	once	NA	TGTGCCAGCTCCCGGCAGGCAACTAATGAAAAACTGTTTTTT	CASSRQATNEKLFF
TRBV29-1	13	TRBJ1-2	NA	NA	TGCAGCGTTGATTCGGAGTATGGCTATGGCTACACCTTC	CSVDSEYGYGYTF
TRBV30	16	TRBJ2-2	NA	NA	TGTGCCTGCGGTGTACGCAGGATCACCCACACCGGGGAGCTGTTTTTT	CACGVRRITHTGELFF
TRBV18	14	TRBJ1-2	NA	NA	TGTGCCAGCTCACCACTGCAGGGAATGAATGGCTACACCTTC	CASSPLQGMNGYTF
TRBV2	12	TRBJ2-5	NA	NA	TGTGCCAGCAGTGTAGCTCGGGAGACCCAGTACTTC	CASSVARETQYF
TRBV7-2	16	TRBJ2-7	NA	TRBD1	TGTGCCAGCAGCTCACAGGGGGGACTTCCCACCTACGAGCAGTACTTC	CASSSQGGLPTYEQYF
TRBV18	14	TRBJ1-1	NA	NA	TGTGCCAGCTCCCCCCGGGACTTGAACACTGAAGCTTTCTTT	CASSPRDLNTEAFF
TRBV9	16	TRBJ2-5	NA	NA	TGTGCCAGCAGCGTAGCCCTGGCAGGGGGGATAGAGACCCAGTACTTC	CASSVALAGGIETQYF
TRBV6-5	11	TRBJ2-7	few	TRBD2	TGTGCCACCCTCCGGGGGGTCGAGCAGTACTTC	CATLRGVEQYF
TRBV29-1	13	TRBJ2-5	NA	NA	TGCAGCGTGGTAGCTAATCTTGGCGAGACCCAGTACTTC	CSVVANLGETQYF
TRBV14	15	TRBJ1-3	NA	TRBD1	TGTGCCAGCAGCCAGTACAGGGGGCCTGGAAACACCATATATTTT	CASSQYRGPGNTIYF